The clone carrying this T cell receptor (beta chain) was seen a few times. The data originate from a study of cytomegalovirus exposure and HLA in healthy donors. 13 Jbeta primers and 60 Vbeta primers were used for the PCR. Method: immunoSEQ multiplex PCR; TCRdb's copy keeps in-frame clones and lacks some. Found here are 150,000 to 200,000 clones, over 75% of them singletons; the top ten hold 3% to 3.5%. The CDR3 loop spans 12 amino acids. Per the germline V gene, CDR1 is MDHEN and CDR2 is SYDVKM. Between the trimmed V and J ends, which lost 7 bases and 0 bases, there was a span of 6 bases. The chain has TRBV28 and TRBJ1-1, with D unclear. The receptor comes from a female donor in good health and CMV-seronegative. Sequencing used PBMCs. CDR3 protein: CASTRLNTEAFF. DNA of the CDR3: TGTGCCAGCACCAGATTGAACACTGAAGCTTTCTTT.